Shown below are 21 T cell receptor beta chains from a single sample sequenced in a study of blood T cell repertoires in COVID-19. TCRdb's copy holds only in-frame clones and misses some; the assay was immunoSEQ multiplex PCR. The data hold around 330,000 clones, with approximately 91% observed a single time. Sequencing input: PBMCs or T cells enriched from blood (not recorded which). The receptors stem from a man in his sixties who had recovered from COVID-19.

This clone was observed once. The chain uses TRBV24-1 and TRBJ2-7; tentative D call: TRBD1 (5 bases). Germline assignment: CDR1 KGHDR and CDR2 SFDVKD. The length of the CDR3 is 13 residues. V gave up 5 bases and J gave up 2 bases, with 9 bases separating them. CDR3 bases: TGTGCCACCAGTGCGGCAGGGCCCTACGAGCAGTACTTC. This codes for CATSAAGPYEQYF.

V usage is TRBV5-1 and J usage is TRBJ1-2, with 7 nucleotides matching TRBD1. Germline loops: CDR1 SGHRS, CDR2 YFSETQ. V shed 3 bases and J 6 bases; nucleotides not matched to a gene: 11. This CDR3 spans 15 amino acids. This CDR3 reads CASSSTGQALNGYTF. Written as DNA, the CDR3 is TGCGCCAGCAGCTCGACAGGACAGGCGCTAAATGGCTACACCTTC.

The chain combines TRBV6-2 or TRBV6-3 with TRBJ2-5, with D unclear. This CDR3 has 15 residues. Germline assignment: CDR1 MNHEY and CDR2 SVGEGT. V lost 0 bases and J 6 bases, leaving 14 bases between the germline ends. The DNA of the CDR3 is TGTGCCAGCAGTTACTCTTCGCGAGGTATCAAGACCCAGTACTTC. This encodes CASSYSSRGIKTQYF.

This clone occurred a few times. This chain uses TRBV3-1 (or the pseudogene TRBV3-2) with TRBJ2-7; the D gene is possibly TRBD1 (5 bases). Germline values: CDR1 LGHDT, CDR2 YNNKEL (reference sequence). The CDR3 spans 12 residues. V was cut by 5 bases and J by 7 bases, with 12 bases left in between. CDR3 sequence reads: CASSFQQGEQYF. In DNA form, the CDR3 reads TGTGCCAGCAGCTTTCAGCAGGGAGAGCAGTACTTC.

The chain joins TRBV6-5 to TRBJ2-3, with 7 nucleotides matching TRBD2. With V trimmed by 10 bases and J by 1 base, 8 bases remained unmatched. Germline values: CDR1 MNHEY, CDR2 SVGAGI. This CDR3 spans 14 amino acids. CDR3 residues: CATVRGRGTDTQYF. The CDR3 nucleotides read TGTGCCACAGTCAGAGGGAGGGGCACAGATACGCAGTATTTT.

This clone was seen once. V and J are TRBV5-1 and TRBJ1-1; unclear D gene. The CDR3 has 12 amino acids. Trimming left V 7 bases short and J 1 base short, with 8 bases between. Germline CDR1 SGHRS, CDR2 YFSETQ. CDR3 coding DNA: TGCGCCAGCGGGCAAAGGAACACTGAAGCTTTCTTT. Translating it yields CASGQRNTEAFF.

The chain recombines TRBV3-1 (or the pseudogene TRBV3-2) with TRBJ1-3; no firm D call. This CDR3 region has 14 residues. Trimming removed 2 bases from V and 2 bases from J, with 7 bases in between. The germline gives CDR1 LGHDT, CDR2 YNNKEL (reference sequence). This CDR3 is CASSQRGTGNTIYF. The CDR3 bases are TGTGCCAGCAGCCAAAGAGGGACTGGAAACACCATATATTTT.

The chain joins TRBV24-1 to TRBJ2-1; no clear D. V lost 2 bases and J lost 5, with 3 bases in between. The CDR3 totals 12 residues. Per the germline V gene, CDR1 is KGHDR and CDR2 is SFDVKD. CDR3 protein: CATSDYNNEQFF. In DNA, the CDR3 is TGTGCCACCAGTGATTATAACAATGAGCAGTTCTTC.

This clone has only one observation. The chain recombines TRBV6-5 with TRBJ2-1; 9 bases match TRBD2. The CDR3 covers 15 residues. The ends lost 7 bases at V and 3 bases at J; junction bases unmatched: 7. Germline V gene lookup returns CDR1 MNHEY and CDR2 SVGAGI. The CDR3 DNA reads TGTGCCAGCATGCAGACTAGCGGAAACTACAATGAGCAGTTCTTC. This encodes CASMQTSGNYNEQFF.

In its sample, this clone was seen a few times. The genes are TRBV6-1 and TRBJ1-1; D may be TRBD1 (6 bases). The germline V and J ends were trimmed by 2 bases and 10 bases, with 17 bases remaining between them. Germline CDR1 MNHNS, CDR2 SASEGT. The CDR3 length is 14 residues. The CDR3 here is CASSESWGLVGAFF. CDR3 coding DNA: TGTGCCAGCAGTGAAAGTTGGGGGCTGGTGGGAGCTTTCTTT.

The chain uses TRBV7-2 and TRBJ1-6, with 10 bases that match TRBD1. In germline, CDR1 is SGHTA, CDR2 FQGNSA. The CDR3 runs to 15 residues. V trimming: 5 bases; J trimming: 7 bases; junction bases outside the gene matches: 5. The CDR3 loop reads CASSTDRGRNSPLHF. CDR3 DNA sequence: TGTGCCAGCAGCACCGACAGGGGGCGGAATTCACCCCTCCACTTT.

This chain joins TRBV5-1 and TRBJ1-5, with D possibly being TRBD1 (6 bases). V was cut by 0 bases and J by 8 bases, with 18 bases left in between. The CDR3 runs 16 residues. CDR1 is SGHRS, CDR2 YFSETQ, per germline. Here the CDR3 reads CASSLVGPLRGEPQHF. Here the CDR3 DNA reads TGCGCCAGCAGCTTGGTCGGTCCACTCAGGGGTGAGCCCCAGCATTTT.

CDR3: CASSSKRLQGYEKLFF. The DNA of the CDR3 is TGTGCCAGCAGCTCCAAACGTTTACAGGGCTATGAAAAACTGTTTTTT. The chain uses TRBV5-8 and TRBJ1-4; D might be TRBD1 (6 bases). Deletions cut 3 bases from V and 6 bases from J, with 18 bases between. The CDR3 contains 16 residues. The germline V gene has CDR1 SGHTS and CDR2 YDEGEE.

The rearrangement joins TRBV6-6 to TRBJ1-1, with 8 bases identical to TRBD1. Trimming removed 11 bases from V and 3 bases from J; junction bases left unmatched: 8. This CDR3 contains 13 residues. From germline, CDR1 is MNHNY and CDR2 SVGAGI (reference sequence). The CDR3 loop is CAGKDRGDTEAFF. The CDR3 DNA sequence: TGTGCCGGCAAAGACAGGGGAGACACTGAAGCTTTCTTT.

The chain is built from TRBV18 and TRBJ1-4; possible D gene TRBD1, 6 bases. The V end lost 3 bases, the J end lost 8 bases, and 10 bases lay between the germline ends. This CDR3 is built from 13 residues. The V gene's germline CDR1 is KGHSH and CDR2 LQKENI. DNA for the CDR3: TGTGCCAGCTCACCGCAGAGGGGGGAAAAACTGTTTTTT. It yields the protein CASSPQRGEKLFF.

V and J are TRBV19 and TRBJ2-3; tentatively, D is TRBD2 (6 bases). Per germline, CDR1 LNHDA and CDR2 SQIVND (reference sequence). This CDR3 region has 14 residues. Trimming removed 7 bases from V and 1 base from J, with 12 bases in between. The CDR3 DNA reads TGTGCCAGTACCAAGACGGGGGGCACAGATACGCAGTATTTT. This translates into CASTKTGGTDTQYF.

The chain carries TRBV11-2 and TRBJ2-3; 10 bases align to TRBD2. V lost 3 bases, J lost 6 bases, and 6 bases stayed unmatched. CDR3 length equals 15 residues. Germline V gene data show CDR1 as SGHAT and CDR2 as FQNNGV. In nucleotides, the CDR3 is TGTGCCAGCAGCTTCGGACTAGCGGTACCCGATACGCAGTATTTT. It codes for CASSFGLAVPDTQYF.

The CDR3 loop reads CASSLSGYSTDTQYF. CDR3 DNA: TGTGCCAGCAGCTTATCGGGTTATTCAACAGATACGCAGTATTTT. V gene TRBV7-3 combines with J gene TRBJ2-3; D gene ambiguous. The CDR3 is made up of 15 amino acids. The germline CDR1 and CDR2 sequences are SGHTA and FQGTGA. V was clipped by 2 bases and J by 3 bases, with 12 bases between them.

The chain has TRBV2 and TRBJ1-5; 8 nucleotides match TRBD1. CDR3 length: 15 amino acids. Trimming removed 1 base from V and 7 bases from J; junction bases left unmatched: 6. CDR1 and CDR2 (germline): SNHLY, FYNNEI. The CDR3 spells CASSEGQGAWQPQHF. The CDR3 DNA reads as TGTGCCAGCAGTGAAGGGCAGGGGGCATGGCAGCCCCAGCATTTT.

The genes are TRBV18 and TRBJ2-5, with 7 nucleotides matching TRBD1. The ends lost 1 base at V and 4 bases at J; junction bases unmatched: 0. The CDR3 spans 13 residues. The germline V gene has CDR1 KGHSH and CDR2 LQKENI. CDR3 DNA sequence: TGTGCCAGCTCACCACGGGACAGAGAGACCCAGTACTTC. It specifies CASSPRDRETQYF.

This rearrangement joins TRBV5-1 to TRBJ1-4; no clear D. The V gene's germline CDR1 is SGHRS and CDR2 YFSETQ. V lost 0 bases to trimming and J lost 4 bases, with 7 bases between them. There are 14 residues in the CDR3. CDR3 in amino acids: CASSLDSNNEKLFF. The CDR3 DNA reads as TGCGCCAGCAGCTTGGACAGTAATAATGAAAAACTGTTTTTT. Filled out from reference TRBV5-1 and TRBJ1-4, the complete variable domain reads KAGVTQTPRYLIKTRGQQVTLSCSPISGHRSVSWYQQTPGQGLQFLFEYFSETQRNKGNFPGRFSGRQFSNSRSEMNVSTLELGDSALYLCASSLDSNNEKLFFGSGTQLSVL.